This TCR beta chain is drawn from a study of blood T cells in healthy people across ages. The use of a sample-barcoded 5' primer and a J-beta primer mix characterized a second PCR of about 6 to 11 cycles. TCRdb analysed the 5' RACE reads with MiXCR anew, one entry per CDR3 protein. The table has some 1,000,000 distinct CDR3 sequences, 25% seen once; the top ten hold around 0.75%. There are 13 residues in the CDR3. V dropped 6 bases and J dropped 4; count of bases not matched to a gene: 4. Germline V CDR1 and CDR2: SQVTM, ANQGSEA. These data are also associated with another study on T cells of mothers and their children.

V gene TRBV29-1 combines with J gene TRBJ2-3, with 10 positions matching TRBD1. The source of this sequence is a girl between 2 and 10 years old in good health. The sample comprised blood. This chain's CDR3 is CSVRQGAADTQYF. The CDR3, as DNA: TGCAGCGTAAGACAGGGGGCGGCAGATACGCAGTATTTT.